This is a list of T cell receptor beta chains from one sample in a study of T cells after yellow fever vaccination. TCRdb used MiXCR to reprocess the 5' RACE reads, holding one entry per CDR3 protein. This table has about 45,000 distinct CDR3 sequences, roughly 7% appearing once. Sequences were derived from CD8+ T cells not binding an NS4B(214-222) dextramer, sorted from PBMCs, sampled 45 days after the yellow fever booster vaccination. The receptors come from a man younger than 45 who received the YFV17D yellow fever vaccine. CDR3s include the opening cysteine and the closing phenylalanine or tryptophan. A D gene is named only where the DNA matches it firmly. For some rows the clone size is stated as once, few or many, or as a class when expanded; others skip it.

d_call	clone_size	v_call	j_call	cdr3_nt	cdr3_aa
TRBD2	many	TRBV12-3/TRBV12-4	TRBJ2-1	TGTGCCCTGGGGGAGGGTGCGTATGAGCAGTTCTTC	CALGEGAYEQFF
.	few	TRBV27	TRBJ2-7	TGTGCCAGCAGGGCCGCGTACGAGCAGTACTTC	CASRAAYEQYF
.	many	TRBV6-6	TRBJ1-5	TGTGCCAGCAGTTACTATAGCAATCAGCCCCAGCATTTT	CASSYYSNQPQHF
.	.	TRBV9	TRBJ2-6	TGTGCCAGCAGGGCACACTCTGGGGCCAACGTCCTGACTTTC	CASRAHSGANVLTF
.	.	TRBV7-2	TRBJ2-7	TGTGCCAGCAGCACCGGACGGCAGTACCCCTACGAGCAGTACTTC	CASSTGRQYPYEQYF
.	.	TRBV27	TRBJ1-5	TGTGCCAGCAGTTTATCGCTCGGAGGAAATCAGCCCCAGCATTTT	CASSLSLGGNQPQHF
.	many	TRBV20-1	TRBJ2-7	TGCAGTGCCACGAAGGACGAGCAGTACTTC	CSATKDEQYF
TRBD2	many	TRBV29-1	TRBJ2-1	TGCAGCGTCCGCGCCGGGGACGGGGGGGCTGGGGATGAGCAGTTCTTC	CSVRAGDGGAGDEQFF
TRBD1	many	TRBV6-1	TRBJ2-5	TGTGCCAGCAGAGCCGGGACAGGGGCCTTAATGGTGGAGACCCAGTACTTC	CASRAGTGALMVETQYF
TRBD1	many	TRBV6-2/TRBV6-3	TRBJ2-1	TGTGCCAGCAGTCGGGGAATTTCCGGGACAGCTGTCGATGAGCAGTTCTTC	CASSRGISGTAVDEQFF
.	few	TRBV7-9	TRBJ1-1	TGTGCCAGCAGCCACGCGTTGAACACTGAAGCTTTCTTT	CASSHALNTEAFF
TRBD2	few	TRBV4-3	TRBJ2-3	TGCGCCAGCAGCCCCGCTGGAGCGGGAGGAGATTGGGGCACAGATACGCAGTATTTT	CASSPAGAGGDWGTDTQYF
TRBD2	many	TRBV20-1	TRBJ2-1	TGCAGTGCGACGATAGCGGGAGGCGTTCAACCCCATTCCTACAATGAGCAGTTCTTC	CSATIAGGVQPHSYNEQFF
.	few	TRBV6-5	TRBJ2-7	TGTGCCAGCAGTTCCACCTCCGGTGTGGGAGAGTACTTC	CASSSTSGVGEYF
.	.	TRBV6-5	TRBJ1-2	TGTGCCAGCAGTTACTCGCCAGCGAAATATGGCTACACCTTC	CASSYSPAKYGYTF
.	many	TRBV4-3	TRBJ2-1	TGCGCCAGCAGCCAAGCTCCTTACAATGAGCAGTTCTTC	CASSQAPYNEQFF
TRBD2	many	TRBV7-2	TRBJ2-7	TGTGCCAGCAGCCCCCTTCTAGCGGCAAGCTCCTACGAGCAGTACTTC	CASSPLLAASSYEQYF
TRBD2	many	TRBV7-2	TRBJ2-5	TGTGCCAGCAGCTTAAGAGGACTAGCGGGAGTAGAGACCCAGTACTTC	CASSLRGLAGVETQYF
.	.	TRBV9	TRBJ1-6	TGTGCCAGCGGCCCCCCGGCATATAATTCACCCCTCCACTTT	CASGPPAYNSPLHF
.	many	TRBV6-4	TRBJ2-6	TGTGCCAGCAGTGACTCGCACTCTGGGGCCAACGTCCTGACTTTC	CASSDSHSGANVLTF
TRBD1	many	TRBV7-3	TRBJ2-3	TGTGCCAGCAGCCCCCGAGGACAGGGACCCGATACGCAGTATTTT	CASSPRGQGPDTQYF
.	many	TRBV7-9	TRBJ1-4	TGTGCCAGCAGCTTCAGCGGAGGTGAAAAACTGTTTTTT	CASSFSGGEKLFF
TRBD2	many	TRBV14	TRBJ2-3	TGTGCCAGCAGCCAAACACTAGCGGGCACAGATACGCAGTATTTT	CASSQTLAGTDTQYF
.	few	TRBV27	TRBJ1-5	TGTGCCAGCAGTTTCGGCTTATCGCTGCCCCAGCATTTT	CASSFGLSLPQHF
TRBD2	many	TRBV14	TRBJ2-3	TGTGCCAGCAGCCTTATAGCGGGAGAAGCGCAGTATTTT	CASSLIAGEAQYF
.	many	TRBV4-3	TRBJ2-2	TGCGCCAGCAGCCAAGAGAAGTGGTCCCCCACCGGGGAGCTGTTTTTT	CASSQEKWSPTGELFF
TRBD2	many	TRBV27	TRBJ2-7	TGTGCCAGCAGTTTAGTCGGCGGGGGGTACGAGCAGTACTTC	CASSLVGGGYEQYF
.	many	TRBV12-3/TRBV12-4	TRBJ2-3	TGTGCCAGCAGTTTTTCCGGGATTGGTGTAGATACGCAGTATTTT	CASSFSGIGVDTQYF
TRBD1	many	TRBV15	TRBJ2-5	TGTGCCACCAGCAGAGTGGCGACAGGGGGAGAGACCCAGTACTTC	CATSRVATGGETQYF
.	many	TRBV7-3	TRBJ1-1	TGTGCCAGCAGGAACCCCGGACAACCGAACACTGAAGCTTTCTTT	CASRNPGQPNTEAFF
TRBD2	many	TRBV6-2/TRBV6-3	TRBJ2-1	TGTGCCAGCGTAGGGGCGGGAGTGAGAAATGAGCAGTTCTTC	CASVGAGVRNEQFF
.	many	TRBV12-3/TRBV12-4	TRBJ1-3	TGTGCCACAAGCTTCGCGGCTGGAAACACCATATATTTT	CATSFAAGNTIYF
.	many	TRBV5-1	TRBJ2-1	TGCGCCAGCAGCTTGAGTGTCAATGAGCAGTTCTTC	CASSLSVNEQFF
.	.	TRBV20-1	TRBJ2-6	TGCAGTGCTAGAGATAGGTACGGGATTTCCTCTGGGGCCAACGTCCTGACTTTC	CSARDRYGISSGANVLTF
.	many	TRBV29-1	TRBJ2-1	TGCAGCGTTGAGCCTAGTGAGCAGTTCTTC	CSVEPSEQFF
.	many	TRBV19	TRBJ2-1	TGTGCCAGTAGTATAGAGTCTTGGAGGGACAGTAACAATGAGCAGTTCTTC	CASSIESWRDSNNEQFF
TRBD2	many	TRBV3-1	TRBJ2-1	TGTGCCAGCAGCGGACTAGCGGGAGACTTTCGGGATGAGCAGTTCTTC	CASSGLAGDFRDEQFF
TRBD1	many	TRBV7-2	TRBJ2-7	TGTGCCAGCAGCCCCACCGGGACAGGCTACGAGCAGTACTTC	CASSPTGTGYEQYF
TRBD1	many	TRBV6-5	TRBJ2-1	TGTGCCAGCAGTTTTACAGGGGCGGCTGATGAGCAGTTCTTC	CASSFTGAADEQFF
.	few	TRBV18	TRBJ2-7	TGTGCCAGCTCACCACAGGACGCCCACTACGAGCAGTACTTC	CASSPQDAHYEQYF
TRBD2	few	TRBV7-2	TRBJ2-7	TGTGCCACAGCGATGGCGGGAGGCGAGCAGTACTTC	CATAMAGGEQYF
.	many	TRBV2	TRBJ2-5	TGTGCCAGCTATTCCAGCGGATACCAAGAGACCCAGTACTTC	CASYSSGYQETQYF
TRBD1	many	TRBV4-1	TRBJ2-1	TGCGCCAGCAGCCCATCCCCAGGGGGCGCGGATGAGCAGTTCTTC	CASSPSPGGADEQFF
TRBD1	.	TRBV30	TRBJ2-1	TGTGCCTGGACACAGGGGAATGAGCAGTTCTTC	CAWTQGNEQFF
.	many	TRBV27	TRBJ1-1	TGTGCCAGCAGTTCTGACAGCCAGGAAGCTTTCTTT	CASSSDSQEAFF
.	few	TRBV19	TRBJ1-2	TGTGCCAGTAGTATCTTCCCGGCAGGGAATGGCTACACCTTC	CASSIFPAGNGYTF
.	many	TRBV24-1	TRBJ1-1	TGTGCCACCAGTGTGGGTGCGGGCACTGAAGCTTTCTTT	CATSVGAGTEAFF
.	many	TRBV6-5	TRBJ2-2	TGTGCCAGCAGTCCGCCCGGGGACACCGGGGAGCTGTTTTTT	CASSPPGDTGELFF
.	few	TRBV4-3	TRBJ2-1	TGCGCCAGCAGCCAAGTCCCGGGACTCAGCTCCTACAATGAGCAGTTCTTC	CASSQVPGLSSYNEQFF
TRBD2	many	TRBV11-2	TRBJ2-5	TGTGCCAGCAGCTTAGGGACTAGCGGGACGGAGACCCAGTACTTC	CASSLGTSGTETQYF
.	many	TRBV14	TRBJ2-1	TGTGCCAGCAGCGGGGGTGACCCTATCACCTACAATGAGCAGTTCTTC	CASSGGDPITYNEQFF
.	many	TRBV20-1	TRBJ2-7	TGCAGTGCTAGAGAGACAGGCTACGAGCAGTACTTC	CSARETGYEQYF